A single T cell receptor (beta chain) is shown here with its context. Its cognate antigen is unknown. The CDR3 sequence is 16 residues long. CDR1 DFQATT and CDR2 SNEGSKA come from the germline V gene (reference sequence). The germline V and J ends were trimmed by 3 bases and 11 bases, with 28 bases remaining between them. The data derive from a study of blood T cells in healthy people across ages. Broader study findings: The unknown donor CMV status may have confounded expanded clonotype changes. Comparison with aged donors showed that long-lived donors had more naive CD4+ cells and higher diversity. Estimates of total diversity, which came from one million sequenced T cells, were considered to be underestimates.

With a J-beta primer mix and a sample-barcoded 5' primer, a second PCR ran about 6 to 11 cycles. Each cDNA molecule was tagged by a template-switch adaptor that had 12 random nucleotides. TCRdb reprocessed the 5' RACE reads with MiXCR, giving one entry per CDR3 protein. The sample records hundreds of thousands of distinct CDR3 sequences, around 43% being singletons. Sequenced sample: blood. The chain uses TRBV20-1 and TRBJ2-5, with D possibly called TRBD1 or TRBD2 (5 bases each). The receptor was isolated from an elderly man in good health. The CDR3 sequence is CSASGGTSRRTYEQYF. The DNA of the CDR3 is TGCAGTGCTAGTGGGGGAACCAGCAGGAGGACTTATGAACAGTACTTC.